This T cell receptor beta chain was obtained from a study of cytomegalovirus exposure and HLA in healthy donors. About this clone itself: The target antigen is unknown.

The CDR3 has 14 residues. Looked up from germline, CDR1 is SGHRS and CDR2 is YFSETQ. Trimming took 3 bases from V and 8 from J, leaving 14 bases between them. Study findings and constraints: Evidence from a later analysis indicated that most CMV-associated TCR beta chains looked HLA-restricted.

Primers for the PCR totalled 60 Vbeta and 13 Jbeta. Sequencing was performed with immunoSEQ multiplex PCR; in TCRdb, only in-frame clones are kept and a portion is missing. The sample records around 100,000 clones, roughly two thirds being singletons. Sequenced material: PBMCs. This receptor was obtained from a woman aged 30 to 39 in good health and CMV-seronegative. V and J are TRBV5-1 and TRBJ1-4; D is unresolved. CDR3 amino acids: CASSSSPDSEKLFF. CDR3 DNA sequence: TGCGCCAGCAGCTCCTCCCCCGATAGCGAAAAACTGTTTTTT.